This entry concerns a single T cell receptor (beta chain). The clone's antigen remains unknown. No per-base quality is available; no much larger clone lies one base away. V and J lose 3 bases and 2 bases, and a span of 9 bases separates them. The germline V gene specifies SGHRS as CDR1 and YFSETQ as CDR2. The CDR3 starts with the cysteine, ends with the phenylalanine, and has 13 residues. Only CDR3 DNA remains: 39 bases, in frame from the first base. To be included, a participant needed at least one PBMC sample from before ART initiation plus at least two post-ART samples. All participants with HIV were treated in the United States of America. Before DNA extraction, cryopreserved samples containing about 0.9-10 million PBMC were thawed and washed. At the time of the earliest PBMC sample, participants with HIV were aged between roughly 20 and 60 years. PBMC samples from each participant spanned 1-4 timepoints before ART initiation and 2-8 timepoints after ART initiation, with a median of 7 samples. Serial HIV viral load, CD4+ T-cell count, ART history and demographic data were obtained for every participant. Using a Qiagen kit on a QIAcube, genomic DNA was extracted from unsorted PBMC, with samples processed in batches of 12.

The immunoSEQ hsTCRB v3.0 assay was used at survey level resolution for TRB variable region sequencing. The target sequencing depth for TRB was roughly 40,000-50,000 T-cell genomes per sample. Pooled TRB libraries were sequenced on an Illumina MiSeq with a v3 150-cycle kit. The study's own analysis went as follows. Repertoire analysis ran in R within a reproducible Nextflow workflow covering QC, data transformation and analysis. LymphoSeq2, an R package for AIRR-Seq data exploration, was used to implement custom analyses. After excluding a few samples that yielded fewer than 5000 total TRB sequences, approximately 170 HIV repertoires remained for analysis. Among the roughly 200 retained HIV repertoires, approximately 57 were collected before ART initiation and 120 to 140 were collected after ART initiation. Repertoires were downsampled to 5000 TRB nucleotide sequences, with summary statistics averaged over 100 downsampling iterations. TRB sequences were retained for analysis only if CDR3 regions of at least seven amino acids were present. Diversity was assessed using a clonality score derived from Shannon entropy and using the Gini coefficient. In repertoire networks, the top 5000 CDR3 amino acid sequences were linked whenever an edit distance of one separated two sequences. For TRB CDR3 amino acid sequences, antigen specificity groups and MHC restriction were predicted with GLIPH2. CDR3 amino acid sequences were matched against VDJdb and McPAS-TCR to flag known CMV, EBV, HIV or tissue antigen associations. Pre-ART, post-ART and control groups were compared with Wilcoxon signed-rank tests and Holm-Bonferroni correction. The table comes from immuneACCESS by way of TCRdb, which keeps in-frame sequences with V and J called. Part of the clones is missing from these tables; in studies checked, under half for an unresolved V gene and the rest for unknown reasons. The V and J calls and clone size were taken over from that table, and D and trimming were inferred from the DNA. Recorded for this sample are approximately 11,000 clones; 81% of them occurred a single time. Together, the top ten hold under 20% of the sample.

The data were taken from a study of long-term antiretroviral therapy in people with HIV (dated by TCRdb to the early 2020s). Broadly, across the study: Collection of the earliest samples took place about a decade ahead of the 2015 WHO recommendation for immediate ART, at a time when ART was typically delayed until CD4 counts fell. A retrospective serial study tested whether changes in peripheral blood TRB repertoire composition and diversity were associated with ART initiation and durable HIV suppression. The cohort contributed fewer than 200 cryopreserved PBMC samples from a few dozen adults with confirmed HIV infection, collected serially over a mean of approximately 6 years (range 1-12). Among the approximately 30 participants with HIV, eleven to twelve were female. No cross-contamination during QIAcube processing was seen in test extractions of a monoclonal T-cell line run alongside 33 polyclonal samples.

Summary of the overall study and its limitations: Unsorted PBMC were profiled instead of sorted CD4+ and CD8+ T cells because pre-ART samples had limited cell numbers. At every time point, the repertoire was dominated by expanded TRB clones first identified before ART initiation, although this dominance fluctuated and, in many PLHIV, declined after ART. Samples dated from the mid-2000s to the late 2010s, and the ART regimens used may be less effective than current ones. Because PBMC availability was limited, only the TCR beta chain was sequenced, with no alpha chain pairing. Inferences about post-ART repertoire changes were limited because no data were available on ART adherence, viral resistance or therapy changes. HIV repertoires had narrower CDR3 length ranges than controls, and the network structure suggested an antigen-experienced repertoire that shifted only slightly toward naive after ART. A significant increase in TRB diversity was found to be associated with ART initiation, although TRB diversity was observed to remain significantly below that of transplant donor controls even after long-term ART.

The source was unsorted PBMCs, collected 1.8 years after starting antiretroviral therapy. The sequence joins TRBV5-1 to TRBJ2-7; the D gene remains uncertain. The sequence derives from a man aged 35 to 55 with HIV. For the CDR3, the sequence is CASSSALAYEQYF. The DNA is TGCGCCAGCAGCTCTGCGTTAGCCTACGAGCAGTACTTC.